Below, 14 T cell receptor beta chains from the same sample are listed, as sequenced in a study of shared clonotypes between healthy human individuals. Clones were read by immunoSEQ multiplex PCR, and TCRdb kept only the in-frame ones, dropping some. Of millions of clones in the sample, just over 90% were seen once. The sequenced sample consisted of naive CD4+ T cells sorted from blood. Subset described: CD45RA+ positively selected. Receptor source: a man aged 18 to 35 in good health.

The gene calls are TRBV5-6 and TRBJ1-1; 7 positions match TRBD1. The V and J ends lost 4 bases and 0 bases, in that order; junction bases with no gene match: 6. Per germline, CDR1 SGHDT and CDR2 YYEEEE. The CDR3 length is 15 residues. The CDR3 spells CASSLTGHLNTEAFF. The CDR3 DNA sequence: TGTGCCAGCAGCCTGACAGGGCATTTGAACACTGAAGCTTTCTTT.

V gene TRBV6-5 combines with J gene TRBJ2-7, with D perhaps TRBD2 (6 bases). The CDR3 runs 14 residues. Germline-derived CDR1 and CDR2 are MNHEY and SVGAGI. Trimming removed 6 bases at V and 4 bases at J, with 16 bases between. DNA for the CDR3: TGTGCCAGCAGCCGGGACTTACCCCCTTACGAGCAGTACTTC. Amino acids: CASSRDLPPYEQYF.

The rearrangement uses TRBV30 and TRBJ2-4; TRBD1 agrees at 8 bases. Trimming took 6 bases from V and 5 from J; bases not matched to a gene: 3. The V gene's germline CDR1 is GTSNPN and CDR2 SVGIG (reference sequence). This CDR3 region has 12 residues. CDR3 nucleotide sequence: TGTGCCTGTGGACAGGGAGAAAACATTCAGTACTTC. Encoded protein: CACGQGENIQYF.

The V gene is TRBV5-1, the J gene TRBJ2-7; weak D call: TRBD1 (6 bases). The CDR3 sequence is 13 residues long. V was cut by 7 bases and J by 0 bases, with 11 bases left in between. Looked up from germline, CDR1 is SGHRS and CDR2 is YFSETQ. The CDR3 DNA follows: TGCGCCAGCGGGGGCGACTCCTCCTACGAGCAGTACTTC. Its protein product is CASGGDSSYEQYF. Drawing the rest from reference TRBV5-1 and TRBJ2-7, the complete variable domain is KAGVTQTPRYLIKTRGQQVTLSCSPISGHRSVSWYQQTPGQGLQFLFEYFSETQRNKGNFPGRFSGRQFSNSRSEMNVSTLELGDSALYLCASGGDSSYEQYFGPGTRLTVT.

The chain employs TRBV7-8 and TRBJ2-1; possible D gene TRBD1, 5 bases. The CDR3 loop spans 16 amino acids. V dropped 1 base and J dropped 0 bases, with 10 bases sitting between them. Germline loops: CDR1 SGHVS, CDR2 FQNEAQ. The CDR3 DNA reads TGTGCCAGCAGCTTAGGGGGCGTAAGCTCCTACAATGAGCAGTTCTTC. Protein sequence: CASSLGGVSSYNEQFF.

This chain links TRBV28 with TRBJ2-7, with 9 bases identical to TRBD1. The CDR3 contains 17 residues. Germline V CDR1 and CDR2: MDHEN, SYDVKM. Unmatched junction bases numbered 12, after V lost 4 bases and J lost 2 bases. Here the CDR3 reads CASSSNAPGQGPYEQYF. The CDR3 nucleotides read TGTGCCAGCAGTTCTAACGCGCCGGGACAGGGACCCTACGAGCAGTACTTC.

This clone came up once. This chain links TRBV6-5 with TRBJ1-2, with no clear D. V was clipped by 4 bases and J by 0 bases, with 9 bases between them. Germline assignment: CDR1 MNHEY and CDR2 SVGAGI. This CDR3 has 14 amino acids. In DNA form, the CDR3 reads TGTGCCAGCAGTTCTGTACGCTCTAACTATGGCTACACCTTC. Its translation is CASSSVRSNYGYTF.

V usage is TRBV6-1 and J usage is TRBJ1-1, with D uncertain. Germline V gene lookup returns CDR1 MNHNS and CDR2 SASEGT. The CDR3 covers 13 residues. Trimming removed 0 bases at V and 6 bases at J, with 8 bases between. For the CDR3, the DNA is TGTGCCAGCAGTGAAGCCTACTCGGCTGAAGCTTTCTTT. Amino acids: CASSEAYSAEAFF.

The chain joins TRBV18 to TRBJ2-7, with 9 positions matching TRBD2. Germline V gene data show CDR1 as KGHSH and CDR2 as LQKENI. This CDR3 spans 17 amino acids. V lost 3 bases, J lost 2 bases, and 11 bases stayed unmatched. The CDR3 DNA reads TGTGCCAGCTCACCGAGCCGTTCCCCTAGCGGGACCTACGAGCAGTACTTC. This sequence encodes CASSPSRSPSGTYEQYF.

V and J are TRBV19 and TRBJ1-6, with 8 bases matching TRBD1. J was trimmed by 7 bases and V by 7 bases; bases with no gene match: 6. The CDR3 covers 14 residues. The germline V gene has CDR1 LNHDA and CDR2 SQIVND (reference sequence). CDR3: CASTIGQGNSPLHF. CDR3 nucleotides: TGTGCCAGTACCATCGGACAGGGCAATTCACCCCTCCACTTT.

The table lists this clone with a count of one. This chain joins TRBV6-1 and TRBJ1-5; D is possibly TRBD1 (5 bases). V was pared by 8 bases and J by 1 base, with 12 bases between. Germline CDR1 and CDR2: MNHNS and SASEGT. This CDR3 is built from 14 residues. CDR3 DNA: TGTGCCAGCCGAACCGGGACGAGCAATCAGCCCCAGCATTTT. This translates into CASRTGTSNQPQHF.

For the CDR3, the DNA is TGTGCCAGCTCACCACCGGCGGATGGGACTGAAGCTTTCTTT. Its protein is CASSPPADGTEAFF. This sequence joins TRBV18 and TRBJ1-1; D is unresolved. The CDR3 has 14 residues. Trimming took off 0 bases at V and 5 bases at J, with 10 bases between the two ends. Germline loops: CDR1 KGHSH, CDR2 LQKENI.

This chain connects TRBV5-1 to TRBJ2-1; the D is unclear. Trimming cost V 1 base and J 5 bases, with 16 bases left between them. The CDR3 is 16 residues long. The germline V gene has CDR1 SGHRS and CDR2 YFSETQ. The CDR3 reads CASSLLAKIKNNEQFF. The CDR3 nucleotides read TGCGCCAGCAGCTTGTTGGCCAAGATAAAGAACAATGAGCAGTTCTTC.

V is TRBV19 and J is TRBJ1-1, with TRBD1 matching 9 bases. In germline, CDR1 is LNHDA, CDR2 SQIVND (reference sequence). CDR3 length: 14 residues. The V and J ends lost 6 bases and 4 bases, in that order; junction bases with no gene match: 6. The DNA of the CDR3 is TGTGCCAGTAGCCTCCTGACAGGGGGCACTGAAGCTTTCTTT. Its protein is CASSLLTGGTEAFF. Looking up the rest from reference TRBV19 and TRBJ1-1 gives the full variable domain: DGGITQSPKYLFRKEGQNVTLSCEQNLNHDAMYWYRQDPGQGLRLIYYSQIVNDFQKGDIAEGYSVSREKKESFPLTVTSAQKNPTAFYLCASSLLTGGTEAFFGQGTRLTVV.